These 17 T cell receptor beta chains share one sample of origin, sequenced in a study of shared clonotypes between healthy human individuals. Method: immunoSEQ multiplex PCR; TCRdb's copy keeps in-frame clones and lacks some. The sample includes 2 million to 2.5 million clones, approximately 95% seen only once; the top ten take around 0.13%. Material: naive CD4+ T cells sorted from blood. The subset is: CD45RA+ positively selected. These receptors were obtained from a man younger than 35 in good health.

The chain's CDR3 is CAIGPQLYEQYF. For the CDR3, the DNA is TGTGCCATCGGGCCTCAGCTCTACGAGCAGTACTTC. The rearrangement uses TRBV10-3 and TRBJ2-7; no reliable D call. The CDR3 consists of 12 residues. V gave up 8 bases and J gave up 3 bases, with 11 bases separating them. Looked up from germline, CDR1 is ENHRY and CDR2 is SYGVKD.

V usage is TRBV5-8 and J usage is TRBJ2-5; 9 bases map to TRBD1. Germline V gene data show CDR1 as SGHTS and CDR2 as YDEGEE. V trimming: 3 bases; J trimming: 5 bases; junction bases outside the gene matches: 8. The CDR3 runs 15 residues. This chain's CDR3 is CASSSGTGREETQYF. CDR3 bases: TGTGCCAGCAGCTCGGGGACAGGGCGGGAGGAGACCCAGTACTTC. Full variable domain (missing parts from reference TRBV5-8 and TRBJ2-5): EAGVTQSPTHLIKTRGQQATLRCSPISGHTSVYWYQQALGLGLQFLLWYDEGEERNRGNFPPRFSGRQFPNYSSELNVNALELEDSALYLCASSSGTGREETQYFGPGTRLLVL.

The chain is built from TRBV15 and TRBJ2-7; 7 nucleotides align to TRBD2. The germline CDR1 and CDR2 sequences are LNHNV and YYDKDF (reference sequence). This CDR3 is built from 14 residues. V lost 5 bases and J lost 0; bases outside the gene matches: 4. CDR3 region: CATSAGGSSYEQYF. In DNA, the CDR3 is TGTGCCACCAGCGCCGGGGGGAGCTCCTACGAGCAGTACTTC.

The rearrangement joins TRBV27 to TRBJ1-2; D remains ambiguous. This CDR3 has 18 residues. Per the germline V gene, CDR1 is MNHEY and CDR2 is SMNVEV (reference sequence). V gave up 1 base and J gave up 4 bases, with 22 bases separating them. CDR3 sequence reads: CASSLFNPRFAAGYGYTF. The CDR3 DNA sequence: TGTGCCAGCAGTTTATTTAACCCACGATTCGCGGCCGGCTATGGCTACACCTTC.

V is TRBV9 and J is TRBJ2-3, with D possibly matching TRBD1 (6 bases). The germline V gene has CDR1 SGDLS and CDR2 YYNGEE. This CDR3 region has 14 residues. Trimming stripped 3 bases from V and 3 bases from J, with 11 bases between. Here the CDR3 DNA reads TGTGCCAGCAGCGCAGGGGTCGGAACAGATACGCAGTATTTT. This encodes CASSAGVGTDTQYF.

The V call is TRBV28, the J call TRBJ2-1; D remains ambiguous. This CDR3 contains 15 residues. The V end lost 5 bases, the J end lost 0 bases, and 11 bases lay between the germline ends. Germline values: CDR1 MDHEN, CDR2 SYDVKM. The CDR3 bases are TGTGCCAGCAGTGGGCATCCGAGCTCCTACAATGAGCAGTTCTTC. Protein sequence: CASSGHPSSYNEQFF.

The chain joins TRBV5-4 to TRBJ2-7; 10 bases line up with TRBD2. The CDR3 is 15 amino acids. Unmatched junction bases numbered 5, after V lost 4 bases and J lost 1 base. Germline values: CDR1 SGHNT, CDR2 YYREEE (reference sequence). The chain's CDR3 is CASSPTSGLSYEQYF. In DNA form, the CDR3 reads TGTGCCAGCAGCCCGACTAGCGGGCTATCCTACGAGCAGTACTTC.

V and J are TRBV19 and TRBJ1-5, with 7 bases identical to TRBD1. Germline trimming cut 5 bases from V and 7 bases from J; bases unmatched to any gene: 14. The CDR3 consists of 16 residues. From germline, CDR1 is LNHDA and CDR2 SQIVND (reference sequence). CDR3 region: CASSGGADRVWQPQHF. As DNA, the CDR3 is TGTGCCAGTAGTGGAGGGGCTGACAGGGTGTGGCAGCCCCAGCATTTT.

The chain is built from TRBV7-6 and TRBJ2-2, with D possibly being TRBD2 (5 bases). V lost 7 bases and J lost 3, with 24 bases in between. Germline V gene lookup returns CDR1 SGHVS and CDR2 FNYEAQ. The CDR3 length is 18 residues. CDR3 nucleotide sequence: TGTGCCAGCACCTCCCCCTACGTTGGGAGACGGGACACCGGGGAGCTGTTTTTT. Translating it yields CASTSPYVGRRDTGELFF.

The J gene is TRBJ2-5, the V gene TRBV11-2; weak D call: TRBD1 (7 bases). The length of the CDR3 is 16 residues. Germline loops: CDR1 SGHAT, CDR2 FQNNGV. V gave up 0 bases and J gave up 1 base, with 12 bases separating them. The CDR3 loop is CASSLDRGALQETQYF. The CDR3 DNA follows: TGTGCCAGCAGCTTAGACAGGGGGGCCCTCCAAGAGACCCAGTACTTC.

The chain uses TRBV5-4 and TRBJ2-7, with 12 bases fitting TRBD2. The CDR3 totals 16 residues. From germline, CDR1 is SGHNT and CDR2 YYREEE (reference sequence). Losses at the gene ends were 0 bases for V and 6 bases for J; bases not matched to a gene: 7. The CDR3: CASSLGITSGGTEQYF. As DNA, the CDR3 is TGTGCCAGCAGCTTGGGTATTACTAGCGGGGGGACCGAGCAGTACTTC.

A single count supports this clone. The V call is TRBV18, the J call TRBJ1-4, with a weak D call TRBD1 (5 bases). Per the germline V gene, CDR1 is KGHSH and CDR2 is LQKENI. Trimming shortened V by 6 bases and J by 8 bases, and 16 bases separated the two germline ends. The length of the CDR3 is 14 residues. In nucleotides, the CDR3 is TGTGCCAGCTCCCCAGACAGTTTGGGGGAAAAACTGTTTTTT. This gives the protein CASSPDSLGEKLFF.

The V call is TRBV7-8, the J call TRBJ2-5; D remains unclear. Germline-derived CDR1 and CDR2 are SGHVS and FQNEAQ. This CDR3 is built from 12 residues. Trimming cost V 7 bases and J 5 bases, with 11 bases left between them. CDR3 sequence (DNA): TGTGCCAGCACCCTAAGTGGGGAGACCCAGTACTTC. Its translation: CASTLSGETQYF. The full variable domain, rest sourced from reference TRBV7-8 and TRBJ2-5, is GAGVSQSPRYKVAKRGQDVALRCDPISGHVSLFWYQQALGQGPEFLTYFQNEAQLDKSGLPSDRFFAERPEGSVSTLKIQRTQQEDSAVYLCASTLSGETQYFGPGTRLLVL.

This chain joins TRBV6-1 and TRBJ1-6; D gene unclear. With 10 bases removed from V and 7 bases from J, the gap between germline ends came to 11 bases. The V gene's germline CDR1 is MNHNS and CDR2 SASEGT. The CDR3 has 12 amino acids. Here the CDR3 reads CATRVVNSPLHF. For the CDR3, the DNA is TGTGCCACCCGGGTGGTAAATTCACCCCTCCACTTT.

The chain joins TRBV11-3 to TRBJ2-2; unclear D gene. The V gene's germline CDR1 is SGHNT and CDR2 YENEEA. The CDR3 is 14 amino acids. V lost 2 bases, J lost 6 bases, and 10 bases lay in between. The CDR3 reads CASSLKVCPGELFF. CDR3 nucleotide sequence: TGTGCCAGCAGCTTAAAAGTATGCCCCGGGGAGCTGTTTTTT.

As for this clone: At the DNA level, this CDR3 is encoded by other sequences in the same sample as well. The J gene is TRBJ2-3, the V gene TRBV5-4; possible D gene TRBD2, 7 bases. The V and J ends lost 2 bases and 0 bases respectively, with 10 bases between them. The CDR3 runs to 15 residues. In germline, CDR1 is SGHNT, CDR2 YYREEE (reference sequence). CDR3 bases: TGTGCCAGCAGCTTAGGGGGGGTTAGCACAGATACGCAGTATTTT. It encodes CASSLGGVSTDTQYF.

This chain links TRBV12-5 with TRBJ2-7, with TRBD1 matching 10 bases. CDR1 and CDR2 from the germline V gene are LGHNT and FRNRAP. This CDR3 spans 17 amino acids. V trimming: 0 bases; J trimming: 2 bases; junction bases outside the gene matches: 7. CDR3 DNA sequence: TGTGCTAGTGGTTTGGTACTGTGGGGGACAGGGGCCTACGAGCAGTACTTC. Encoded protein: CASGLVLWGTGAYEQYF.